This TCR beta chain was recorded in a study of pediatric ulcerative colitis. CDR1 and CDR2 from the germline V gene are MNHNS and SASEGT. The CDR3 has 13 amino acids. J was trimmed by 2 bases and V by 5 bases; bases with no gene match: 2. The rectum was sampled with one to two pinch biopsies at colonoscopy. This clone was seen only once. The sample carries other DNA sequences with the same CDR3. The table came from immunoSEQ multiplex PCR; TCRdb's copy has only in-frame clones and leaves some out. Altogether 36,000 or so clones are present, around 73% being singletons, with the ten largest covering about 0.71%.

The chain joins TRBV6-1 to TRBJ2-5; TRBD2 agrees at 7 bases. The specimen sequenced was gut tissue. The clonotype originates from a boy between 10 and 17 years old with moderate ulcerative colitis. The CDR3 region has the DNA TGTGCCAGCAGTCGGGGGGTTCAAGAGACCCAGTACTTC. Residues: CASSRGVQETQYF.